The text below deals with one TCR beta chain. Its antigen remains unidentified. V was trimmed by 5 bases and J by 0 bases, leaving 21 bases between them. CDR1 and CDR2 from the germline V gene are MNHNY and SVGAGI (reference sequence). CDR3 length: 18 residues. The data were obtained in a study of T cell repertoires in cytomegalovirus infection. Study information: As its CMV epitopes, the study selected recently identified HLA-C-restricted and well-studied HLA-B-restricted targets. Public TCR beta signatures provided an indication of both CMV infection and a matching HLA type. Findings of the study overall: Cumulative public TCR beta family frequency identified CMV carriers with the relevant HLA. HLA-C-restricted CMV clonotypes gave the most frequent clonotype in two of eight donors.

TCRdb re-called the reads with MiXCR, one entry per CDR3 protein. The sample carries about 900,000 distinct CDR3 sequences, roughly 31% recorded once. The rearrangement links TRBV6-6 to TRBJ2-3, with a tentative D call TRBD1 (6 bases). The material sequenced was cultured CD8+ T cells from PBMCs, taken from culture after CMV antigen stimulation. This clonotype originated in a human donor in good health (CMV status not recorded). Some clones in this sample may be carry-over from other donors' samples. The CDR3 DNA reads as TGTGCCAGCAGTCTAGACAGGCAGCGTCCTACTAGCACAGATACGCAGTATTTT. Translation gives CASSLDRQRPTSTDTQYF.